These T cell receptor beta chains were read from a single sample in a study of shared clonotypes between healthy human individuals. Here immunoSEQ multiplex PCR was the method, and the copy in TCRdb shows in-frame clones only, minus some. The table shows approximately 2.5 million clones, with approximately 94% occurring only once. Sequencing was carried out using naive CD4+ T cells from PBMCs. Receptor source: a man between 18 and 35 years old in good health. Some clones in this sample may be carry-over from other donors' samples. CDR3s leave out the opening cysteine and the closing phenylalanine or tryptophan. The D gene is left open where the match is weak. Rows may omit the clone size; those that give it use once, few, many or a size class.

D: TRBD2
J: TRBJ2-6
V: TRBV28
size: .
CDR3: ASSIPYSGRRGQSSGANVLT

D: .
J: TRBJ2-3
V: TRBV5-1
size: .
CDR3: ASSNTQSPTDTQY

D: .
J: TRBJ1-2
V: TRBV28
size: .
CDR3: ASNTGPYGYT

D: TRBD1
J: TRBJ1-2
V: TRBV29-1
size: .
CDR3: SVDIGTGGYGYT

D: TRBD1
J: TRBJ2-5
V: TRBV4-1
size: .
CDR3: ASSPLQGRETQY

D: TRBD2
J: TRBJ2-1
V: TRBV2
size: .
CDR3: ASPLAGSNNEQF

D: .
J: TRBJ2-7
V: TRBV15
size: .
CDR3: ATSRAQEISYEQY

D: .
J: TRBJ2-7
V: TRBV6-8
size: .
CDR3: ASSYALLTVLSYEQY

D: .
J: TRBJ1-1
V: TRBV7-9
size: few
CDR3: ASSSIHTEAF

D: TRBD1
J: TRBJ2-1
V: TRBV9
size: .
CDR3: ASSSRTGPPYNEQF

D: .
J: TRBJ2-3
V: TRBV19
size: .
CDR3: ASSIGTLSSTDTQY

D: .
J: TRBJ2-5
V: TRBV5-1
size: .
CDR3: ASSSPGSVETQY

D: TRBD1
J: TRBJ2-5
V: TRBV7-9
size: .
CDR3: ASSLETGMETQY

D: TRBD1
J: TRBJ1-6
V: TRBV25-1
size: .
CDR3: ASSEQGVSPLH

D: TRBD2
J: TRBJ2-3
V: TRBV10-2
size: .
CDR3: ASSDVGGRGTDTQY

D: .
J: TRBJ1-2
V: TRBV28
size: once
CDR3: ASSSPSGSGYT

D: .
J: TRBJ2-7
V: TRBV7-2
size: few
CDR3: ASSLVQPGSYEQY

D: .
J: TRBJ1-5
V: TRBV28
size: .
CDR3: ATHAALSNQPQH

D: .
J: TRBJ2-7
V: TRBV6-5
size: once
CDR3: ASQAGQISYEQY

D: TRBD2
J: TRBJ2-7
V: TRBV28
size: .
CDR3: ASSLSPSGRYEQY

D: .
J: TRBJ1-5
V: TRBV2
size: .
CDR3: ASSRTANSNQPQH

D: TRBD2
J: TRBJ2-1
V: TRBV9
size: .
CDR3: ASTLSGRRNNEQF

D: .
J: TRBJ2-7
V: TRBV4-3
size: .
CDR3: ASSLGRGGPYEQY

D: .
J: TRBJ1-3
V: TRBV7-9
size: .
CDR3: ASSPDRPRMSGNTIY

D: .
J: TRBJ2-2
V: TRBV7-7
size: .
CDR3: ASSLDGTGELF

D: .
J: TRBJ2-7
V: TRBV7-8
size: .
CDR3: ASRRNRDGIYEQY

D: TRBD2
J: TRBJ2-5
V: TRBV29-1
size: .
CDR3: SASTSGQETQY

D: TRBD2
J: TRBJ2-2
V: TRBV11-1
size: .
CDR3: ASSPGRGGELF

D: .
J: TRBJ1-1
V: TRBV6-6
size: .
CDR3: ASTLPRNTEAF

D: .
J: TRBJ2-7
V: TRBV28
size: .
CDR3: ASDQQGYEQY

D: .
J: TRBJ1-2
V: TRBV19
size: .
CDR3: ASSPNSYGYT

D: .
J: TRBJ1-5
V: TRBV29-1
size: few
CDR3: SVGAGNQPQH

D: TRBD2
J: TRBJ2-7
V: TRBV6-1
size: .
CDR3: ASRGISGRAYEQY

D: .
J: TRBJ1-1
V: TRBV9
size: .
CDR3: ASSVGGVGTEAF

D: TRBD2
J: TRBJ2-1
V: TRBV11-2
size: once
CDR3: ASSSGGFFLGQF

D: .
J: TRBJ1-2
V: TRBV28
size: few
CDR3: ASSFRGANYGYT

D: TRBD2
J: TRBJ2-7
V: TRBV13
size: .
CDR3: ASSPGLAGSYEQY

D: TRBD1
J: TRBJ1-3
V: TRBV14
size: .
CDR3: ASSRQGPGNTIY

D: TRBD1
J: TRBJ2-2
V: TRBV19
size: .
CDR3: ASSARGLGGELF

D: .
J: TRBJ1-1
V: TRBV5-1
size: .
CDR3: ASSLEVNTEAF

D: TRBD1
J: TRBJ1-3
V: TRBV6-1
size: few
CDR3: ASRASGTGGNTIY

D: .
J: TRBJ2-3
V: TRBV29-1
size: .
CDR3: SGGLGADAPGDTQY

D: .
J: TRBJ2-4
V: TRBV29-1
size: .
CDR3: SVSNLGGNIQY

D: TRBD1
J: TRBJ2-3
V: TRBV11-3
size: .
CDR3: ASGEGQLTDTQY

D: .
J: TRBJ2-3
V: TRBV5-1
size: .
CDR3: ASSLGGTLTDTQY

D: .
J: TRBJ2-7
V: TRBV29-1
size: .
CDR3: SVEGGITGYEQY

D: .
J: TRBJ2-7
V: TRBV7-2
size: once
CDR3: ASSPRRSQGYEQY

D: .
J: TRBJ2-2
V: TRBV6-7
size: .
CDR3: ASSYRPSLLTGELF

D: TRBD1
J: TRBJ1-1
V: TRBV28
size: .
CDR3: ASRERDRLNTEAF

D: .
J: TRBJ2-2
V: TRBV4-1
size: .
CDR3: ASSQAPQGTGELF

D: .
J: TRBJ1-3
V: TRBV7-9
size: .
CDR3: ASSLLGVDGNTIY

D: TRBD1
J: TRBJ1-1
V: TRBV6-5
size: .
CDR3: ASTRTGGGTEAF